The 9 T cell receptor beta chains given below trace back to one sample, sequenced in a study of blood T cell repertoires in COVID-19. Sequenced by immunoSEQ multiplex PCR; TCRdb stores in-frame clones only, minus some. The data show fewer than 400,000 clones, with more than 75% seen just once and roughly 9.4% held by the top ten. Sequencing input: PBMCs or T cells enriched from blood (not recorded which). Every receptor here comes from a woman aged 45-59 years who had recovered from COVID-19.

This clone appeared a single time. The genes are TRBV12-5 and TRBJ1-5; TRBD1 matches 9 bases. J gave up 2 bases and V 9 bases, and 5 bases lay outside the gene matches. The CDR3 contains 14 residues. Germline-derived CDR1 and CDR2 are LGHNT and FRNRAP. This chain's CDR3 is CASQGQGGNQPQHF. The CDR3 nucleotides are TGTGCTAGCCAGGGACAGGGAGGCAATCAGCCCCAGCATTTT.

CDR3 loop: CASSPVYGGGSYNEQFF. CDR3 coding DNA: TGTGCCAGCAGCCCTGTTTACGGGGGGGGGTCATACAATGAGCAGTTCTTC. The chain is built from TRBV11-2 and TRBJ2-1; 8 nucleotides align to TRBD2. Germline CDR1 and CDR2: SGHAT and FQNNGV. This CDR3 contains 17 residues. The V gene end was trimmed by 5 bases and the J gene end by 4 bases; junction bases not matched to a gene: 13.

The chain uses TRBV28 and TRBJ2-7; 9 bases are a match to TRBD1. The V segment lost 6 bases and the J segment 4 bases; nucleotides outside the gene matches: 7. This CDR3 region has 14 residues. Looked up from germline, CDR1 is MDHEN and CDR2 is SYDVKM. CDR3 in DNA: TGTGCCAGCAGCTTCCCGGGACAGGGATACGAGCAGTACTTC. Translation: CASSFPGQGYEQYF. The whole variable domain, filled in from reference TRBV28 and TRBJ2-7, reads DVKVTQSSRYLVKRTGEKVFLECVQDMDHENMFWYRQDPGLGLRLIYFSYDVKMKEKGDIPEGYSVSREKKERFSLILESASTNQTSMYLCASSFPGQGYEQYFGPGTRLTVT.

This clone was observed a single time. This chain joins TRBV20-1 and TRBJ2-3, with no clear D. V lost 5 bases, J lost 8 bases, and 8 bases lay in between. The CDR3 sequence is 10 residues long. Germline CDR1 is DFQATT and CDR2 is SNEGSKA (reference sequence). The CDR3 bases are TGCAGTGCTGTAGATGGTACGCAGTATTTT. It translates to CSAVDGTQYF.

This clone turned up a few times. In nucleotides, the CDR3 is TGTGCCAGCAGCTTTGGGGACACCATCTCCTACGAGCAGTACTTC. This codes for CASSFGDTISYEQYF. The chain has TRBV7-9 and TRBJ2-7; maybe TRBD1 (6 bases). Deletions cut 3 bases from V and 0 bases from J, with 12 bases between. The germline CDR1 and CDR2 sequences are SEHNR and FQNEAQ (reference sequence). This CDR3 has 15 amino acids.

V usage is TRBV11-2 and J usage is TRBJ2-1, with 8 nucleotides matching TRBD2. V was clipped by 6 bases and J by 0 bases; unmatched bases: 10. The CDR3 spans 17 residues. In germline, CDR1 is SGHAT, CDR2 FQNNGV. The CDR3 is CASRDTSGASSYNEQFF. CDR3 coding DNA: TGTGCCAGCAGAGATACTAGCGGCGCTAGCTCCTACAATGAGCAGTTCTTC.

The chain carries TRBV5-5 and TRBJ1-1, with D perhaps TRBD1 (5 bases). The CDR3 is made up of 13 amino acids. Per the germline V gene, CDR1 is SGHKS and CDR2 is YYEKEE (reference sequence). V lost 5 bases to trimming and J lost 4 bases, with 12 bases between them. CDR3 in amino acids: CASSYVGGTEAFF. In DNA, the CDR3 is TGTGCCAGCAGTTATGTGGGGGGCACTGAAGCTTTCTTT.

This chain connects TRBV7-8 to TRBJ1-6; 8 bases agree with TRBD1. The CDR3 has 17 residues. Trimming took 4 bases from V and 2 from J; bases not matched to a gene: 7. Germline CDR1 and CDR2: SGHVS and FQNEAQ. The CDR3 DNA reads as TGTGCCAGCAGCTCCACAGGGGGTTTCGCCTATAATTCACCCCTCCACTTT. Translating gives CASSSTGGFAYNSPLHF.

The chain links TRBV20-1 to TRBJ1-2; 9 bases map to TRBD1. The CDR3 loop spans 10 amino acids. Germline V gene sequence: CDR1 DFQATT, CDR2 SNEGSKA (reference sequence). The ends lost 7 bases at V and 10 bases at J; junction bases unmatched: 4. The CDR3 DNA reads TGCAGTGGTTGGACAGGGGCCTACACCTTC. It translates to CSGWTGAYTF.